Shown below are 10 T cell receptor beta chains from a single sample sequenced in a study of tumor-infiltrating lymphocytes in primary liver carcinoma. In addition to blood RNA drawn from unsorted whole blood, germline DNA was extracted. The investigators made TCR beta cDNA from 400 to 500 ng total RNA, using a constant-region primer. For TCR beta, libraries were produced by three nested multiplex PCR rounds using slightly modified ARM-PCR. The opening two PCR rounds, 10 cycles each, paired TRBV1-TRBV30 forward primers with a C-beta reverse primer. TCRdb independently ran MiXCR on the multiplex PCR reads; one entry per CDR3 protein. The sample has around 330,000 distinct CDR3 sequences; 58% are singletons. The sequenced sample was peripheral blood. All receptors come from a woman aged 25 to 39 with primary liver carcinoma and hepatitis B virus infection.

This clonotype was counted many times. The V call is TRBV11-1, the J call TRBJ1-1, with D uncertain. CDR3 length: 14 amino acids. Trimming pared 5 bases from V and 4 bases from J, leaving 14 bases between. Germline V CDR1 and CDR2: SGHAT, FQDESV (reference sequence). The CDR3 spells CASSRSTDLTEAFF. The CDR3 region has the DNA TGTGCCAGCAGCAGGTCCACAGACCTCACTGAAGCTTTCTTT.

This clonotype has just a few counts. The V and J genes are TRBV7-8 and TRBJ1-5; a possible D gene is TRBD1 (5 bases). Trimming cost V 1 base and J 11 bases, with 18 bases left between them. Germline assignment: CDR1 SGHVS and CDR2 FQNEAQ. The CDR3 is 15 residues long. The CDR3, as DNA: TGTGCCAGCAGCTTAGATCGGACACCAAATCGGTCCCAGCATTTT. Translated: CASSLDRTPNRSQHF.

This clonotype was detected many times. J is TRBJ2-5 and V is TRBV29-1; 9 positions match TRBD2. This CDR3 contains 15 residues. V dropped 3 bases and J dropped 7; count of bases not matched to a gene: 12. CDR1 SQVTM and CDR2 ANQGSEA come from the germline V gene. CDR3 nucleotide sequence: TGCAGCGTTGATAAAGTAGTAGCGGGAGAAGGGACCCAGTACTTC. Its translation: CSVDKVVAGEGTQYF.

The V call is TRBV6-5, the J call TRBJ1-2, with 8 bases fitting TRBD1. This CDR3 is 13 amino acids long. V shed 5 bases and J 6 bases; nucleotides not matched to a gene: 5. Germline assignment: CDR1 MNHEY and CDR2 SVGAGI. This chain's CDR3 is CASSLRTGNGYTF. As DNA, the CDR3 is TGTGCCAGCAGTCTTCGGACAGGGAATGGCTACACCTTC.

The chain is built from TRBV28 and TRBJ2-3; D is undetermined. The CDR3 consists of 14 residues. The V gene lost 1 base and the J gene lost 2 bases, with 7 bases spanning the gap. The germline V gene has CDR1 MDHEN and CDR2 SYDVKM. As DNA, the CDR3 is TGTGCCAGCAGTTTATCGGCATTCACAGATACGCAGTATTTT. Translating it yields CASSLSAFTDTQYF.

This clonotype was seen more than once but under ten times. The chain couples TRBV12-3 or TRBV12-4 to TRBJ1-5, with 8 bases lining up with TRBD1. This CDR3 region has 19 residues. V was clipped by 7 bases and J by 2 bases; unmatched bases: 19. In DNA, the CDR3 is TGTGCCAGCACCTCCGAGGGGGGACAGGTAACCTGGGGCAATCAGCCCCAGCATTTT. Translation: CASTSEGGQVTWGNQPQHF.

In regard to this clonotype: A much larger clone is a single base away; this may be a read error. V usage is TRBV4-1 and J usage is TRBJ1-1, with D possibly being TRBD1 (5 bases). In germline, CDR1 is MGHRA, CDR2 YSYEKL. The CDR3 contains 12 residues. The CDR3 region is CATSQGAVEAFF. DNA of the CDR3: TGCGCCACCAGCCAAGGGGCGGTAGAAGCTTTCTTT.

This sequence joins TRBV16 and TRBJ2-7; D ambiguous. CDR1 and CDR2 from the germline V gene are KGHSY and FQNENV. Trimming pared 2 bases from V and 2 bases from J, leaving 4 bases between. The CDR3 has 12 amino acids. This CDR3 is CASSQRAYEQYF. CDR3 DNA sequence: TGTGCCAGCAGCCAAAGAGCCTACGAGCAGTACTTC.

This clonotype was recorded only once. A junction boundary mismatches the germline segment, possibly from a read error. The V gene is TRBV6-5, the J gene TRBJ2-3, with no clear D. The CDR3 loop spans 13 amino acids. The V gene's germline CDR1 is MNHEY and CDR2 SVGAGI. DNA for the CDR3: TGTACCAGCAGAGCCGATCTAAGAGATACGCAGTATTTT. Translated: CTSRADLRDTQYF.

This clonotype was seen many times. The chain is built from TRBV7-8 and TRBJ2-3; D is unresolved. Trimming removed 5 bases from V and 0 bases from J, with 15 bases in between. In germline, CDR1 is SGHVS, CDR2 FQNEAQ. This CDR3 has 16 amino acids. CDR3 bases: TGTGCCAGCAGCCCCTCGTCTTTGTGGAGCACAGATACGCAGTATTTT. It translates to CASSPSSLWSTDTQYF. The entire variable domain, with the rest obtained from reference TRBV7-8 and TRBJ2-3, is as follows: GAGVSQSPRYKVAKRGQDVALRCDPISGHVSLFWYQQALGQGPEFLTYFQNEAQLDKSGLPSDRFFAERPEGSVSTLKIQRTQQEDSAVYLCASSPSSLWSTDTQYFGPGTRLTVL.